This T cell receptor (beta chain) was captured in a study of T cell repertoires in cytomegalovirus infection. Study-wide points: In two of eight donors, the top clonotype was HLA-C-restricted CMV-specific.

One entry per CDR3 protein results from TCRdb running MiXCR on the reads. The data show 150,000 to 180,000 distinct CDR3 sequences, with about a quarter seen just once and 10% to 11% held by the top ten. This clonotype was observed many times. What it recognizes is unknown. The V gene lost 4 bases and the J gene lost 0 bases, with 12 bases spanning the gap. In germline, CDR1 is MGHRA, CDR2 YSYEKL. This CDR3 comprises 15 residues. The chain employs TRBV4-1 and TRBJ1-1; a weak D match, TRBD1 (6 bases). This TCR came from a human donor in good health (CMV status not recorded). Some clones in this sample may be carry-over from other donors' samples. The specimen sequenced was PBMCs. The CDR3 bases are TGCGCCAGCAGCCTCCGCGACAGGTTGAACACTGAAGCTTTCTTT. Translating it yields CASSLRDRLNTEAFF.